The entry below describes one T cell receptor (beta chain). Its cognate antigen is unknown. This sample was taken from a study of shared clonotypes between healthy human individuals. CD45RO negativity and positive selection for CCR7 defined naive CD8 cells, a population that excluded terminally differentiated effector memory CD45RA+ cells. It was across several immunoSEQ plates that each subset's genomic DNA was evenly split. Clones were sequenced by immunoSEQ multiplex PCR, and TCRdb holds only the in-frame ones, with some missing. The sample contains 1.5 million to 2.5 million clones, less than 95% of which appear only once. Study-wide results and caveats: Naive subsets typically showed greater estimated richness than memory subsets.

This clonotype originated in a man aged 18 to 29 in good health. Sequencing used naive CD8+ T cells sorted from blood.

The CDR3 region is CASSLESGGAEETQYF. The CDR3 DNA is TGTGCCAGCAGCTTGGAATCCGGGGGGGCCGAGGAGACCCAGTACTTC. The genes are TRBV5-4 and TRBJ2-5; 8 bases fit TRBD2. The V gene's germline CDR1 is SGHNT and CDR2 YYREEE (reference sequence). V shed 0 bases and J 5 bases; nucleotides not matched to a gene: 9. The CDR3 covers 16 residues.